This TCR beta chain originates from a study of blood T cell repertoires in COVID-19. The study recruited people aged roughly 18 to 95 years across about two dozen US areas. Clinical history as reported by participants underpinned cohort assignment. Germline lookup yields CDR1 SGHRS and CDR2 YFSETQ. This CDR3 is 16 amino acids long. V trimming: 0 bases; J trimming: 3 bases; junction bases outside the gene matches: 2. As concerns this clone: The same CDR3 can be traced to other DNA sequences in this sample.

Per the original methods: Amplification from reference gene primers served as the basis for estimated nucleated cell counts. Measured with immunoSEQ multiplex PCR; TCRdb has only the in-frame clones, and not every one. That table is the source of V, J and clone size, and D and trimming were worked out from the DNA. The sample holds approximately 310,000 clones, around 90% seen once. The receptor's source is a man aged 55 to 70 who had recovered from COVID-19. Material: PBMCs or T cells enriched from blood (not recorded which). The J gene is TRBJ2-1, the V gene TRBV5-1; TRBD2 aligns across 11 bases. Written as DNA, the CDR3 is TGCGCCAGCAGCTTGGTCGGGACTAGCGGCTACAATGAGCAGTTCTTC. The encoded protein is CASSLVGTSGYNEQFF.